The next 10 T cell receptor beta chains were all read from a single sample in a study of cytomegalovirus exposure and HLA in healthy donors. Vbeta (60) and Jbeta (13) primers were used in the PCR. Clones were sequenced by immunoSEQ multiplex PCR, and TCRdb holds only the in-frame ones, with some missing. The sample includes about 140,000 clones, 80% to 85% of them seen just once. Sequenced: PBMCs. These TCRs come from a male donor in good health and CMV-seropositive.

This clone was found a few times. The chain combines TRBV2 with TRBJ2-7; possibly TRBD2 for D (5 bases). CDR1 and CDR2 (germline): SNHLY, FYNNEI. V dropped 7 bases and J dropped 4 bases, with 14 bases sitting between them. The CDR3 length is 13 residues. CDR3 protein: CASTKGVFYEQYF. The CDR3, as DNA: TGTGCCAGCACTAAGGGAGTTTTTTACGAGCAGTACTTC. The complete variable domain, with remaining parts taken from reference TRBV2 and TRBJ2-7, reads EPEVTQTPSHQVTQMGQEVILRCVPISNHLYFYWYRQILGQKVEFLVSFYNNEISEKSEIFDDQFSVERPDGSNFTLKIRSTKLEDSAMYFCASTKGVFYEQYFGPGTRLTVT.

The sample holds one count of this clone. V and J are TRBV25-1 and TRBJ2-7; TRBD2 agrees at 7 bases. The J segment lost 0 bases and the V segment lost 5 bases, leaving 7 bases of the junction unmatched. The CDR3 totals 15 residues. Germline V gene lookup returns CDR1 MGHDK and CDR2 SYGVNS. CDR3 loop: CASSSGREFSYEQYF. CDR3 DNA: TGTGCCAGCAGTTCCGGGCGGGAGTTCTCCTACGAGCAGTACTTC.

The V and J genes are TRBV7-8 and TRBJ2-7; TRBD2 matches at 7 bases. Germline V gives CDR1 SGHVS, CDR2 FQNEAQ. V was clipped by 2 bases and J by 4 bases; unmatched bases: 5. The length of the CDR3 is 14 residues. The CDR3 DNA reads as TGTGCCAGCAGCTTAACAGCGGGGCGGTACGAGCAGTACTTC. Amino acid sequence: CASSLTAGRYEQYF.

The V call is TRBV7-9, the J call TRBJ2-1, with 13 bases aligning to TRBD2. J was trimmed by 3 bases and V by 4 bases; bases with no gene match: 9. Germline V lookup: CDR1 SEHNR, CDR2 FQNEAQ (reference sequence). The CDR3 spans 18 residues. The DNA of the CDR3 is TGTGCCAGCAGCTCGGGACTAGCGGGAAGGAGTTACTACAATGAGCAGTTCTTC. As protein: CASSSGLAGRSYYNEQFF.

The rearrangement joins TRBV11-2 to TRBJ2-7; TRBD2 matches 7 bases. Trimming removed 4 bases from V and 3 bases from J; junction bases left unmatched: 9. CDR1 and CDR2 (germline): SGHAT, FQNNGV. There are 15 residues in the CDR3. The CDR3 DNA follows: TGTGCCAGCAGCTCGAGGAGGCCGGGAGGCTACGAGCAGTACTTC. As protein: CASSSRRPGGYEQYF.

The CDR3, as DNA: TGTGCCAGCTCGCCTGAGAGGGCCTACGAGCAGTACTTC. Protein: CASSPERAYEQYF. This sequence joins TRBV18 and TRBJ2-7; TRBD2 might be the D (5 bases). Germline V gene data show CDR1 as KGHSH and CDR2 as LQKENI. There are 13 residues in the CDR3. The germline V and J ends were trimmed by 6 bases and 2 bases, with 11 bases remaining between them.

The J gene is TRBJ1-5, the V gene TRBV29-1; D perhaps matches TRBD1 (5 bases). V was trimmed by 0 bases and J by 11 bases, leaving 11 bases between them. Germline-derived CDR1 and CDR2 are SQVTM and ANQGSEA. This CDR3 has 12 amino acids. CDR3: CSVEDDGGAQHF. CDR3 sequence (DNA): TGCAGCGTTGAAGACGACGGGGGGGCCCAGCATTTT.

The rearrangement uses TRBV15 and TRBJ2-7; D is unclear. Germline values: CDR1 LNHNV, CDR2 YYDKDF (reference sequence). V dropped 2 bases and J dropped 3 bases, with 8 bases sitting between them. The CDR3 spans 13 residues. The CDR3 sequence is CATSRHQNYEQYF. As DNA, the CDR3 is TGTGCCACCAGCAGACACCAGAACTACGAGCAGTACTTC.

The chain recombines TRBV20-1 with TRBJ2-7; 7 bases fit TRBD2. Germline CDR1 DFQATT, CDR2 SNEGSKA (reference sequence). This CDR3 has 10 residues. The CDR3 spells CRAGAGEQYF. The CDR3 nucleotides read TGCAGGGCGGGAGCTGGGGAGCAGTACTTC.

The V gene is TRBV6-1, the J gene TRBJ1-5; the D gene is possibly TRBD1 (5 bases). Germline-derived CDR1 and CDR2 are MNHNS and SASEGT. Trimming removed 6 bases from V and 0 bases from J, with 15 bases in between. The CDR3 is made up of 16 amino acids. The CDR3 sequence is CASRERTGLSNQPQHF. In DNA form, the CDR3 reads TGTGCCAGCAGAGAACGGACGGGACTTAGCAATCAGCCCCAGCATTTT.